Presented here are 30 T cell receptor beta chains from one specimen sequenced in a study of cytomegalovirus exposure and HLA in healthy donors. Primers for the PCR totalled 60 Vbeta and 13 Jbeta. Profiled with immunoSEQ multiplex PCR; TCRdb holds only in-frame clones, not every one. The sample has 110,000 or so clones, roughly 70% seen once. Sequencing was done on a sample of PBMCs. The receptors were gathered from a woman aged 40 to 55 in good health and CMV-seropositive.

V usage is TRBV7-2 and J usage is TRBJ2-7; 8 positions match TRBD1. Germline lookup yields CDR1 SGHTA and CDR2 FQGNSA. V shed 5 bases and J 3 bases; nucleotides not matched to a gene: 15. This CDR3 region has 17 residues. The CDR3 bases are TGTGCCAGCAGCCTTGGACAGGGCTGGGTTGGGAACTACGAGCAGTACTTC. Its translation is CASSLGQGWVGNYEQYF.

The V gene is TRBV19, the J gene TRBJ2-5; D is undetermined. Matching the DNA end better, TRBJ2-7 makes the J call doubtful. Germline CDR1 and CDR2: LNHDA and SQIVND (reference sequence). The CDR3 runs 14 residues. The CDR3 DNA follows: TGTGCCAGTAGTGACTCCGCTAACCTCTACGAGCAGTACTTC. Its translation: CASSDSANLYEQYF.

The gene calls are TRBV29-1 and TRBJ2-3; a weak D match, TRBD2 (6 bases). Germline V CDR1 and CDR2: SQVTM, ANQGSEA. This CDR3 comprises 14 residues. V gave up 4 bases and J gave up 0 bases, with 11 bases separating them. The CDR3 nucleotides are TGCAGCGTTGGTCCTAGCGCAAGCACAGATACGCAGTATTTT. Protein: CSVGPSASTDTQYF.

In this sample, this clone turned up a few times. The CDR3 DNA sequence: TGTGCCAGCAGTTCCTTAGCGGGGTCTGGGGCCAACGTCCTGACTTTC. It specifies CASSSLAGSGANVLTF. The rearrangement joins TRBV27 to TRBJ2-6; 8 nucleotides align to TRBD2. The CDR3 extends over 16 amino acids. Unmatched junction bases numbered 3, after V lost 4 bases and J lost 1 base. Germline CDR1 is MNHEY and CDR2 is SMNVEV (reference sequence).

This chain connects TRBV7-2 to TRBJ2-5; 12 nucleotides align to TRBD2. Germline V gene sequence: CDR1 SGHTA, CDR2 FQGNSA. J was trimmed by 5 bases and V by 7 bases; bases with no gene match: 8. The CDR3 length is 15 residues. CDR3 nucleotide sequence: TGTGCCAGCAAGGCAGGCACTAGCGGGGGGGAGACCCAGTACTTC. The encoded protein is CASKAGTSGGETQYF.

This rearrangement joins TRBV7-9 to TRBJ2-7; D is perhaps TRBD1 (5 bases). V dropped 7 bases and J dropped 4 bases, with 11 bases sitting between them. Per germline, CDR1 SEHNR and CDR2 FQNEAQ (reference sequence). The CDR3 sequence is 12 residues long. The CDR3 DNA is TGTGCCAGCACAGGGTTACTGTACGAGCAGTACTTC. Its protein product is CASTGLLYEQYF.

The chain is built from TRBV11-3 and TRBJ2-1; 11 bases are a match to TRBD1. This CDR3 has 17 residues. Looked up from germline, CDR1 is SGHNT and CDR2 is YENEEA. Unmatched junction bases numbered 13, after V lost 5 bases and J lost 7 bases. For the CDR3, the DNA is TGTGCCAGCAGCCAGCGTGGGGGGACAGGGGGTGGAAATGAGCAGTTCTTC. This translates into CASSQRGGTGGGNEQFF.

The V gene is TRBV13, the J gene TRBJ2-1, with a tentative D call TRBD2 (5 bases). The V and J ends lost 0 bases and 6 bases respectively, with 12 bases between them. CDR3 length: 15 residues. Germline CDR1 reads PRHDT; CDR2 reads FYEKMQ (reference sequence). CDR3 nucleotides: TGTGCCAGCAGCTTAGGCGGGAATGTGGGCAATGAGCAGTTCTTC. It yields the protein CASSLGGNVGNEQFF.

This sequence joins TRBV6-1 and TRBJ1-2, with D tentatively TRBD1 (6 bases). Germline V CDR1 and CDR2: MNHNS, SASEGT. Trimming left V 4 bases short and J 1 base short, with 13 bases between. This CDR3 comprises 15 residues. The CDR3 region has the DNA TGTGCCAGCAGTGTCGGGGACACCCTTAACTATGGCTACACCTTC. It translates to CASSVGDTLNYGYTF.

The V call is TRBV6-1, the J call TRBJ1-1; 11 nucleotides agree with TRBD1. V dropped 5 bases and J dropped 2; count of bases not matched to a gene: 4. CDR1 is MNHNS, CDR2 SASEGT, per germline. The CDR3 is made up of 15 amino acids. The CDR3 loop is CASSKDRGLNTEAFF. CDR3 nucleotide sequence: TGTGCCAGCAGTAAGGACAGGGGGCTTAACACTGAAGCTTTCTTT.

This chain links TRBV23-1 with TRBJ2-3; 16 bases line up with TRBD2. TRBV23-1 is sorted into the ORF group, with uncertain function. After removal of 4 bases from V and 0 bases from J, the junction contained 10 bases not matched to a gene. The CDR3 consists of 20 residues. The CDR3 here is CASSPGGLAGGVGSTDTQYF. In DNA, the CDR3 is TGCGCCAGCAGTCCCGGGGGACTAGCGGGGGGGGTCGGGAGCACAGATACGCAGTATTTT.

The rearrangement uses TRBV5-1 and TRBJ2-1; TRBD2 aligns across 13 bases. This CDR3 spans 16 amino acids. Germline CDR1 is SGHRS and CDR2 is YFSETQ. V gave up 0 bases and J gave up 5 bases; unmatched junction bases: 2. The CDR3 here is CASSLGLAGGDNEQFF. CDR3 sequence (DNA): TGCGCCAGCAGCTTGGGACTAGCGGGAGGTGACAATGAGCAGTTCTTC.

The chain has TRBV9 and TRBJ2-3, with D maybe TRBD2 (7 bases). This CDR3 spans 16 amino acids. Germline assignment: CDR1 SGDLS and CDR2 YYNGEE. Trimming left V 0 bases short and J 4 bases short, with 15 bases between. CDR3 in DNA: TGTGCCAGCAGCGTAGTCGAAGGGGGAGGGGCAGATACGCAGTATTTT. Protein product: CASSVVEGGGADTQYF.

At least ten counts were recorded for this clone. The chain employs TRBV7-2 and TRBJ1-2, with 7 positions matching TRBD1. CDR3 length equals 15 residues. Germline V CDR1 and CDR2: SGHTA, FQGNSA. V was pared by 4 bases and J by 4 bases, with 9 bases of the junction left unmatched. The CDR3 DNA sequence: TGTGCCAGCAGCTCTACAGGGGACGGACGCTATGGCTACACCTTC. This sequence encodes CASSSTGDGRYGYTF. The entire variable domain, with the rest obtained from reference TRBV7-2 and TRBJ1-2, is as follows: GAGVSQSPSNKVTEKGKDVELRCDPISGHTALYWYRQSLGQGLEFLIYFQGNSAPDKSGLPSDRFSAERTGGSVSTLTIQRTQQEDSAVYLCASSSTGDGRYGYTFGSGTRLTVV.

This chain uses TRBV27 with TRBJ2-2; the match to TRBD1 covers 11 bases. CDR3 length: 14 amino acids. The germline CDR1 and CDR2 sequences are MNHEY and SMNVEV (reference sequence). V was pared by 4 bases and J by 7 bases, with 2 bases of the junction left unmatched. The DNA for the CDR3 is TGTGCCAGCAGTTGGACAGGGGGCGTCGGGGAGCTGTTTTTT. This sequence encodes CASSWTGGVGELFF.

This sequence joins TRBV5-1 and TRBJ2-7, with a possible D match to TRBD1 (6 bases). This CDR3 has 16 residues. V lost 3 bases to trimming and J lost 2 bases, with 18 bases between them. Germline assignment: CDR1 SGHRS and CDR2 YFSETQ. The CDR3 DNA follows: TGCGCCAGCAGCTCTACCCCCGGGACAAATACCTACGAGCAGTACTTC. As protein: CASSSTPGTNTYEQYF.

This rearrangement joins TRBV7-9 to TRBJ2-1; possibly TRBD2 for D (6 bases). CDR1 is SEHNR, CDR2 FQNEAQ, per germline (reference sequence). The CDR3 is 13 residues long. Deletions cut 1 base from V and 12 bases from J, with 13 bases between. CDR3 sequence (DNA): TGTGCCAGCAGCTTAGGACTAGTTTGGGCGCAGTTCTTC. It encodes CASSLGLVWAQFF.

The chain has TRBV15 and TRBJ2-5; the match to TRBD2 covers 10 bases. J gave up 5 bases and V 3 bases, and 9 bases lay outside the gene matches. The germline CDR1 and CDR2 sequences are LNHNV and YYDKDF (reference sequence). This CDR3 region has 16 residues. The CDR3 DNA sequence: TGTGCCACCAGCAGGGAGATAGCGGGAGGTCGGGAGACCCAGTACTTC. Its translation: CATSREIAGGRETQYF.

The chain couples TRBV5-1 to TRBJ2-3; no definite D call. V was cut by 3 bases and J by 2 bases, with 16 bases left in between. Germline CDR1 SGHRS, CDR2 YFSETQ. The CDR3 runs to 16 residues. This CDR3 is CASSYARQTNTDTQYF. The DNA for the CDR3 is TGCGCCAGCAGCTATGCCCGGCAGACAAACACAGATACGCAGTATTTT.

CDR3 sequence: CASSMGLGTQYF. The CDR3 bases are TGTGCCAGTAGTATGGGACTGGGGACCCAGTACTTC. The chain combines TRBV19 with TRBJ2-5, with D possibly being TRBD2 (6 bases). Trimming took off 3 bases at V and 7 bases at J, with 9 bases between the two ends. Germline CDR1 reads LNHDA; CDR2 reads SQIVND (reference sequence). The CDR3 is made up of 12 amino acids.

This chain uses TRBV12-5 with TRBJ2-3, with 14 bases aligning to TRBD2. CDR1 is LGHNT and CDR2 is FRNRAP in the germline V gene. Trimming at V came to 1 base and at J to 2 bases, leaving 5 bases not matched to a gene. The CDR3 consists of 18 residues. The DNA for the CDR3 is TGTGCTAGTGGTTTGGGGACTAGCGGGAGGTCGGTCACAGATACGCAGTATTTT. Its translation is CASGLGTSGRSVTDTQYF.

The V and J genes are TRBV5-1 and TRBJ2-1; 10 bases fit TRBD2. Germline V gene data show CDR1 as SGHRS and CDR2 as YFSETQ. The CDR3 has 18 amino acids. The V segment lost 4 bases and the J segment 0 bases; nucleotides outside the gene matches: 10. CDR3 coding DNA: TGCGCCAGCAGCCCCAGGAGCGGGAGGGCCGGCTCCTACAATGAGCAGTTCTTC. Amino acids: CASSPRSGRAGSYNEQFF.

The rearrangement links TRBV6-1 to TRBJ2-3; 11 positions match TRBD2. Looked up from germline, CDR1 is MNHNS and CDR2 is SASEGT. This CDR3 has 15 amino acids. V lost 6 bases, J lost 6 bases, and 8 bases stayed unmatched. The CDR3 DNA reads TGTGCCAGCAGGGCCAGACTAGCGGGAAAGGATACGCAGTATTTT. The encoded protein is CASRARLAGKDTQYF.

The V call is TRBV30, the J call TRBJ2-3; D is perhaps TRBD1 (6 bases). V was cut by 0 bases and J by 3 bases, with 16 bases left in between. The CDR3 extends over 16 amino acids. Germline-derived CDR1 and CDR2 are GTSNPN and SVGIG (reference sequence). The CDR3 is CAWSVNRGFNTDTQYF. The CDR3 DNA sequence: TGTGCCTGGAGTGTGAATAGGGGGTTTAATACAGATACGCAGTATTTT.

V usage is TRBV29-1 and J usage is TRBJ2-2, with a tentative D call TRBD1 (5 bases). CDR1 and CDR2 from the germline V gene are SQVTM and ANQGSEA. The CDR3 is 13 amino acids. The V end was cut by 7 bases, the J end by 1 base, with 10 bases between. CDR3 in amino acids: CSARRENTGELFF. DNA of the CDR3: TGCAGCGCGCGCAGGGAGAACACCGGGGAGCTGTTTTTT.

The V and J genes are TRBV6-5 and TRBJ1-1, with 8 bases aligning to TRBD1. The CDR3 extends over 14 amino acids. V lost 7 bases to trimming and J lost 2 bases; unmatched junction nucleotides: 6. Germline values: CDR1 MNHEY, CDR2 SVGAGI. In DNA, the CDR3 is TGTGCCAGCACTATAGACAGGGGAAACACTGAAGCTTTCTTT. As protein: CASTIDRGNTEAFF.

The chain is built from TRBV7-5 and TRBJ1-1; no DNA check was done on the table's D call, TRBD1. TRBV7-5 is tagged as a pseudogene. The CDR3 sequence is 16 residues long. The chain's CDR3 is CARSAKLSGPNTEAFF. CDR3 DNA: TGTGCCAGAAGCGCAAAGCTTTCAGGGCCGAACACTGAAGCTTTCTTT.

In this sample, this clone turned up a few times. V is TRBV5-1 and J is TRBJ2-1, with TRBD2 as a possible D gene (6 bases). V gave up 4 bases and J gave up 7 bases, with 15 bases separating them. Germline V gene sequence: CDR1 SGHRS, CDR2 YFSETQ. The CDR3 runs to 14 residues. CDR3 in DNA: TGCGCCAGCAGCCGGAGACTAGGGGAGAATGAGCAGTTCTTC. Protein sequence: CASSRRLGENEQFF.

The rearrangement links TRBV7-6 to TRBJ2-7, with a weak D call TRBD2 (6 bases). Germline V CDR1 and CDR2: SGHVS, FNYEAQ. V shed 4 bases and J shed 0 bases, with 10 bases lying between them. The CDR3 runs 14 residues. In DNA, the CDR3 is TGTGCCAGCAGCTATAGCGGCGGCTCCTACGAGCAGTACTTC. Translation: CASSYSGGSYEQYF. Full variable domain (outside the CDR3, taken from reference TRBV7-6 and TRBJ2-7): GAGVSQSPRYKVTKRGQDVALRCDPISGHVSLYWYRQALGQGPEFLTYFNYEAQQDKSGLPNDRFSAERPEGSISTLTIQRTEQRDSAMYRCASSYSGGSYEQYFGPGTRLTVT.

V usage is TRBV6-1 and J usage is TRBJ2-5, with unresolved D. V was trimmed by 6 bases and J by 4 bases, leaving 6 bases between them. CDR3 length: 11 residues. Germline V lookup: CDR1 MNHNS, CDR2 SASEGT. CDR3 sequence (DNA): TGTGCCAGCAGGCTAGGAGAGACCCAGTACTTC. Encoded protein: CASRLGETQYF.